What follows are 25 T cell receptor beta chains derived from one specimen sequenced in a study of blood T cell repertoires in COVID-19. Here immunoSEQ multiplex PCR was the method, and the copy in TCRdb shows in-frame clones only, minus some. The data show a few hundred thousand clones, around 89% seen once. The sample comprised peripheral blood. These receptor sequences come from a woman in her thirties with COVID-19, enrolled during active disease.

Details on this clone: This sample also contains other DNA sequences that code for the same CDR3. This rearrangement joins TRBV28 to TRBJ2-3; 7 positions match TRBD2. J lost 2 bases, V lost 3 bases, and 2 bases had no gene match. The CDR3 is 14 amino acids. CDR1 and CDR2 from the germline V gene are MDHEN and SYDVKM. CDR3 in amino acids: CASSLGGTTDTQYF. In nucleotides, the CDR3 is TGTGCCAGCAGTTTGGGGGGGACCACAGATACGCAGTATTTT.

The chain links TRBV7-2 to TRBJ2-7, with D maybe TRBD2 (5 bases). V shed 4 bases and J shed 0 bases, with 16 bases lying between them. The germline CDR1 and CDR2 sequences are SGHTA and FQGNSA. This CDR3 spans 16 amino acids. The CDR3: CASSSFPVARSYEQYV. CDR3 DNA: TGTGCCAGCAGCTCCTTCCCCGTAGCGCGCTCCTACGAGCAGTACGTC.

The sample holds a few counts of this clone. The chain couples TRBV7-2 to TRBJ1-5; possible D gene TRBD1, 6 bases. The V gene lost 4 bases and the J gene lost 2 bases, with 15 bases spanning the gap. The CDR3 sequence is 16 residues long. Germline CDR1 reads SGHTA; CDR2 reads FQGNSA. The CDR3: CASSSAGARGNQPQHF. The CDR3 DNA is TGTGCCAGCAGCTCTGCAGGGGCAAGGGGCAATCAGCCCCAGCATTTT.

This chain joins TRBV5-6 and TRBJ2-4; D remains unclear. The length of the CDR3 is 15 residues. V was clipped by 1 base and J by 1 base, with 9 bases between them. The germline CDR1 and CDR2 sequences are SGHDT and YYEEEE. CDR3 DNA sequence: TGTGCCAGCAGCTTGTCCCCGGTTGCCAAAAACATTCAGTACTTC. Its translation: CASSLSPVAKNIQYF.

The chain carries TRBV4-3 and TRBJ1-6; D perhaps matches TRBD1 (5 bases). The CDR3 has 15 residues. CDR1 and CDR2 (germline): LGHNA, YSLEER. Trimming left V 0 bases short and J 6 bases short, with 9 bases between. The CDR3 here is CASSQEWGPNSPLHF. The CDR3 bases are TGCGCCAGCAGCCAAGAATGGGGCCCTAATTCACCCCTCCACTTT.

This chain uses TRBV5-1 with TRBJ2-5; a possible D gene is TRBD2 (5 bases). Per the germline V gene, CDR1 is SGHRS and CDR2 is YFSETQ. The V end lost 3 bases, the J end lost 7 bases, and 19 bases lay between the germline ends. The CDR3 runs to 15 residues. The CDR3 region is CASSYDYGVMGTQYF. CDR3 DNA: TGCGCCAGCAGCTACGACTATGGGGTAATGGGGACCCAGTACTTC.

The V and J genes are TRBV7-2 and TRBJ1-4; D possibly corresponds to TRBD1 (5 bases). With 1 base removed from V and 7 bases from J, the gap between germline ends came to 10 bases. The length of the CDR3 is 14 residues. Per the germline V gene, CDR1 is SGHTA and CDR2 is FQGNSA. The CDR3 loop is CASSLEGSGEKLFF. The CDR3 DNA reads TGTGCCAGCAGCTTAGAGGGGTCGGGTGAAAAACTGTTTTTT.

This clone was detected only once. The chain employs TRBV4-3 and TRBJ2-1; TRBD1 matches at 7 bases. CDR3 length equals 14 residues. The V and J ends lost 1 base and 6 bases, in that order; junction bases with no gene match: 3. The germline V gene has CDR1 LGHNA and CDR2 YSLEER. The CDR3 DNA reads TGCGCCAGCAGCCAAGCCCCAGGGGGCAATGAGCAGTTCTTC. Encoded protein: CASSQAPGGNEQFF.

J is TRBJ1-6 and V is TRBV28; no clear D. V lost 5 bases and J lost 9, with 8 bases in between. The CDR3 is 12 residues long. In germline, CDR1 is MDHEN, CDR2 SYDVKM. CDR3 residues: CASSRRVSPLHF. The CDR3 DNA is TGTGCCAGCAGTAGAAGAGTTTCACCCCTCCACTTT.

This chain uses TRBV27 with TRBJ2-7; possibly TRBD2 for D (7 bases). V was shortened by 6 bases and J by 1 base, with 19 bases between the two germline ends. The CDR3 is 16 amino acids. The germline V gene encodes CDR1 MNHEY and CDR2 SMNVEV (reference sequence). This CDR3 is CASSPLQGGLSYEQYV. The CDR3 region has the DNA TGTGCCAGCAGCCCCTTACAGGGAGGGTTATCCTACGAGCAGTACGTC.

This chain joins TRBV13 and TRBJ1-1, with D possibly matching TRBD1 (5 bases). The CDR3 has 15 amino acids. Germline CDR1 reads PRHDT; CDR2 reads FYEKMQ (reference sequence). V lost 3 bases and J lost 4, with 15 bases in between. As DNA, the CDR3 is TGTGCCAGCAGCTTCAAGGGGTATGTGGGCACTGAAGCTTTCTTT. Amino acid sequence: CASSFKGYVGTEAFF.

The chain has TRBV19 and TRBJ1-1; no definite D call. Trimming cost V 4 bases and J 6 bases, with 27 bases left between them. The germline gives CDR1 LNHDA, CDR2 SQIVND (reference sequence). The length of the CDR3 is 18 residues. The DNA for the CDR3 is TGTGCCAGTAGTACCGCTGCTTCTATCAGGCGCCTAATCGCTGAAGCTTTCTTT. Protein: CASSTAASIRRLIAEAFF.

The chain joins TRBV11-2 to TRBJ2-5, with 11 bases fitting TRBD2. J lost 5 bases, V lost 4 bases, and 6 bases had no gene match. CDR3 size: 15 residues. Germline CDR1 reads SGHAT; CDR2 reads FQNNGV. The CDR3 protein is CASSWGLAEMETQYF. In nucleotides, the CDR3 is TGTGCCAGCAGCTGGGGACTAGCGGAAATGGAGACCCAGTACTTC.

The chain combines TRBV5-5 with TRBJ1-1; TRBD1 matches 7 bases. The CDR3 covers 16 residues. With 0 bases clipped from V and 2 bases from J, the junction kept 7 bases outside the gene matches. CDR1 is SGHKS and CDR2 is YYEKEE in the germline V gene (reference sequence). DNA for the CDR3: TGTGCCAGCAGCTTGGACCCTGACAGGGTAAACACTGAAGCTTTCTTT. The encoded protein is CASSLDPDRVNTEAFF.

The chain is built from TRBV3-1 (or the pseudogene TRBV3-2) and TRBJ2-2, with a possible D match to TRBD2 (5 bases). Deletions cut 2 bases from V and 1 base from J, with 20 bases between. This CDR3 is built from 19 residues. The germline CDR1 and CDR2 sequences are LGHDT and YNNKEL (reference sequence). The CDR3 coding sequence is TGTGCCAGCAGCCAATATTCTGTGGCCGGGGTTCTGAACACCGGGGAGCTGTTTTTT. Protein: CASSQYSVAGVLNTGELFF.

This clone was observed once. Here the CDR3 DNA reads TGTGCCAGCAGCTTAGATCGGGGAAGCTACGAGCAGTACGTC. Its translation is CASSLDRGSYEQYV. The chain couples TRBV11-2 to TRBJ2-7; D might be TRBD2 (5 bases). V lost 0 bases, J lost 3 bases, and 9 bases lay in between. This CDR3 is built from 14 residues. The V gene's germline CDR1 is SGHAT and CDR2 FQNNGV.

Notes on this clone: Other DNA sequences in this specimen translate into the identical CDR3. V gene TRBV19 combines with J gene TRBJ1-4; 10 nucleotides line up with TRBD1. V shed 5 bases and J 5 bases; nucleotides not matched to a gene: 5. CDR3 length: 15 residues. Germline V gene lookup returns CDR1 LNHDA and CDR2 SQIVND (reference sequence). The CDR3 region has the DNA TGTGCCAGTAGTCCCGACAGGGGGCGAAATGAAAAACTGTTTTTT. Translating gives CASSPDRGRNEKLFF.

The chain has TRBV4-1 and TRBJ1-4; TRBD1 might be the D (6 bases). Trimming took 4 bases from V and 2 from J, leaving 11 bases between them. This CDR3 region has 15 residues. In germline, CDR1 is MGHRA, CDR2 YSYEKL. The chain's CDR3 is CASSLGTLTNEKLFF. CDR3 sequence (DNA): TGCGCCAGCAGCCTAGGGACACTCACTAATGAAAAACTGTTTTTT.

The chain has TRBV19 and TRBJ1-1, with D maybe TRBD1 (5 bases). V dropped 3 bases and J dropped 0 bases, with 11 bases sitting between them. Germline CDR1 and CDR2: LNHDA and SQIVND (reference sequence). The CDR3 length is 15 residues. The CDR3 sequence: CASSIASGLNTEAFF. The CDR3 nucleotides are TGTGCCAGTAGTATCGCTTCAGGGTTGAACACTGAAGCTTTCTTT.

This clone has a handful of counts. This chain joins TRBV18 and TRBJ2-7; TRBD1 matches 10 bases. J lost 5 bases, V lost 3 bases, and 4 bases had no gene match. Germline values: CDR1 KGHSH, CDR2 LQKENI. CDR3 length: 14 amino acids. In nucleotides, the CDR3 is TGTGCCAGCTCACCGGGACAGGGGTTCAACGAGCAGTACGTC. Translated: CASSPGQGFNEQYV.

The chain combines TRBV15 with TRBJ2-1, with 9 positions matching TRBD2. V lost 0 bases, J lost 4 bases, and 10 bases stayed unmatched. From germline, CDR1 is LNHNV and CDR2 YYDKDF (reference sequence). The CDR3 consists of 18 residues. This chain's CDR3 is CATSRDPPASGIYNEQFF. The DNA of the CDR3 is TGTGCCACCAGCAGAGATCCCCCCGCTAGCGGGATATACAATGAGCAGTTCTTC. Drawing the rest from reference TRBV15 and TRBJ2-1, the complete variable domain is DAMVIQNPRYQVTQFGKPVTLSCSQTLNHNVMYWYQQKSSQAPKLLFHYYDKDFNNEADTPDNFQSRRPNTSFCFLDIRSPGLGDTAMYLCATSRDPPASGIYNEQFFGPGTRLTVL.

The J gene is TRBJ1-4, the V gene TRBV24-1; 9 positions agree with TRBD1. The CDR3 is made up of 14 amino acids. CDR1 KGHDR and CDR2 SFDVKD come from the germline V gene. After removal of 9 bases from V and 7 bases from J, the junction contained 8 bases not matched to a gene. The CDR3, as DNA: TGTGCCACCGGGACAGGGAGAACGGGTGAAAAACTGTTTTTT. It translates to CATGTGRTGEKLFF.

This clone was counted only a few times. The chain carries TRBV14 and TRBJ1-5; D gene unclear. Germline values: CDR1 SGHDN, CDR2 FVKESK. The CDR3 is 13 residues long. V was clipped by 0 bases and J by 5 bases, with 5 bases between them. The CDR3 reads CASSQDIDQPQHF. The CDR3, as DNA: TGTGCCAGCAGCCAAGATATCGATCAGCCCCAGCATTTT. The whole variable domain, filled in from reference TRBV14 and TRBJ1-5, reads EAGVTQFPSHSVIEKGQTVTLRCDPISGHDNLYWYRRVMGKEIKFLLHFVKESKQDESGMPNNRFLAERTGGTYSTLKVQPAELEDSGVYFCASSQDIDQPQHFGDGTRLSIL.

The chain joins TRBV10-3 to TRBJ2-7, with a weak D call TRBD1 (5 bases). The CDR3 runs to 14 residues. The V gene lost 2 bases and the J gene lost 7 bases, with 15 bases spanning the gap. Per the germline V gene, CDR1 is ENHRY and CDR2 is SYGVKD. The CDR3 loop is CAISEGAVHAEQYF. As DNA, the CDR3 is TGTGCCATCAGTGAGGGGGCCGTTCATGCGGAGCAGTACTTC.

The rearrangement uses TRBV4-1 and TRBJ1-2; D uncertain. This CDR3 region has 16 residues. The V gene lost 2 bases and the J gene lost 2 bases, with 15 bases spanning the gap. Germline CDR1 reads MGHRA; CDR2 reads YSYEKL. The CDR3 sequence: CASSQPSAGSNYGYTF. CDR3 sequence (DNA): TGCGCCAGCAGCCAACCCAGTGCAGGCTCCAACTATGGCTACACCTTC.